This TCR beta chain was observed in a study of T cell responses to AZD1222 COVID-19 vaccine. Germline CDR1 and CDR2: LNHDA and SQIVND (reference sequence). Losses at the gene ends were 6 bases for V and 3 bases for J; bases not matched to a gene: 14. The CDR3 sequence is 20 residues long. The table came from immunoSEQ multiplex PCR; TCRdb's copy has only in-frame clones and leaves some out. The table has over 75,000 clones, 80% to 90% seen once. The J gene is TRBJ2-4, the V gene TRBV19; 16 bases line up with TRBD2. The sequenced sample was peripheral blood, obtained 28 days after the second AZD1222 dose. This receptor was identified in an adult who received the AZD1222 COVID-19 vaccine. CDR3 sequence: CASSPQGLAGGSRVKNIQYF. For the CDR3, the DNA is TGTGCCAGTAGCCCTCAGGGACTAGCGGGAGGGTCTCGAGTCAAAAACATTCAGTACTTC.